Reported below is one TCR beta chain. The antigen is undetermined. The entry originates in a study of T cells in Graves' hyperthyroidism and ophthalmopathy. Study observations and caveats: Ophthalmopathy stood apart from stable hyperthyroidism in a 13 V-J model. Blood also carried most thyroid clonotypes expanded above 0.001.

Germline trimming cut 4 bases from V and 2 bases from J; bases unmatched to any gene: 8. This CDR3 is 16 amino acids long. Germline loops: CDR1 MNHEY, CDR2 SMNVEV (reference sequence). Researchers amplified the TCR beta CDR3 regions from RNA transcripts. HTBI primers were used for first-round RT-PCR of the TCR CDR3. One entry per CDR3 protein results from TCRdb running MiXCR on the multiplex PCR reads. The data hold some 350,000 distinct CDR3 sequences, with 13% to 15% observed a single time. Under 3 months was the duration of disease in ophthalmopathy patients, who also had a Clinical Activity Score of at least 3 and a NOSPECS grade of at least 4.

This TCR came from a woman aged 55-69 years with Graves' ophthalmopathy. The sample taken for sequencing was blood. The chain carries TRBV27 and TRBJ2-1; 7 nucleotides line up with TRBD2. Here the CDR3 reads CASSWSAGVTYNEQFF. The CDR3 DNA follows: TGTGCCAGCAGTTGGTCGGCGGGAGTTACCTACAATGAGCAGTTCTTC.